This passage covers 9 T cell receptor beta chains from one sample sequenced in a study of Tregs in tolerant kidney transplant recipients. Libraries were prepared by immunoSEQ multiplex PCR; TCRdb keeps only in-frame clonotypes and omits some of them. The sample holds approximately 47,000 clones, roughly nine tenths seen once. Related graft donors supplied nonmyeloablative bone marrow transplants, and mixed chimerism was transient. Sequencing was performed on CD8+ T cells from blood (PBMCs), taken 12 months after the transplant. The receptors derive from a human patient who received a combined kidney and bone marrow transplant. Some of these T cells may belong to the graft donor.

The V and J genes are TRBV7-2 and TRBJ2-3; 8 positions match TRBD2. The CDR3 length is 15 residues. J lost 0 bases, V lost 5 bases, and 4 bases had no gene match. Germline V gene lookup returns CDR1 SGHTA and CDR2 FQGNSA. The CDR3 sequence is CASSTSGTSTDTQYF. The DNA for the CDR3 is TGTGCCAGCAGCACTAGCGGAACTAGCACAGATACGCAGTATTTT.

The J gene is TRBJ2-7, the V gene TRBV6-4, with a possible D match to TRBD1 (5 bases). CDR1 is MRHNA and CDR2 is SNTAGT in the germline V gene. The CDR3 spans 12 residues. The V end was cut by 6 bases, the J end by 3 bases, with 9 bases between. The CDR3 DNA reads TGTGCCAGCAGACAGGTGGACTACGAGCAGTACTTC. This gives the protein CASRQVDYEQYF.

The CDR3 DNA follows: TGCGCCAGCAGCTTGCTAGGGGAGGCCACTGAAGCTTTCTTT. Protein: CASSLLGEATEAFF. This rearrangement joins TRBV5-1 to TRBJ1-1, with D possibly matching TRBD1 (5 bases). CDR3 length: 14 residues. V was clipped by 1 base and J by 4 bases, with 11 bases between them. CDR1 is SGHRS and CDR2 is YFSETQ in the germline V gene.

This clone was observed a single time. The chain combines TRBV4-2 with TRBJ2-1; TRBD2 matches 13 bases. With 0 bases clipped from V and 6 bases from J, the junction kept 11 bases outside the gene matches. CDR3 length: 19 residues. CDR1 is LGHNA, CDR2 YNFKEQ, per germline. The CDR3 coding sequence is TGTGCCAGCAGCCAAGACCCCACCCTCACTAGCGGGGGGGGCAATGAGCAGTTCTTC. It yields the protein CASSQDPTLTSGGGNEQFF.

This chain joins TRBV7-9 and TRBJ2-1, with D uncertain. The CDR3 contains 12 residues. Deletions cut 4 bases from V and 4 bases from J, with 5 bases between. Germline loops: CDR1 SEHNR, CDR2 FQNEAQ (reference sequence). CDR3 sequence reads: CASSYEYNEQFF. The CDR3 region has the DNA TGTGCCAGCAGCTATGAGTACAATGAGCAGTTCTTC. Using reference TRBV7-9 and TRBJ2-1 for the parts outside the CDR3, the full variable domain is DTGVSQNPRHKITKRGQNVTFRCDPISEHNRLYWYRQTLGQGPEFLTYFQNEAQLEKSRLLSDRFSAERPKGSFSTLEIQRTEQGDSAMYLCASSYEYNEQFFGPGTRLTVL.

V usage is TRBV10-3 and J usage is TRBJ2-2; D unclear. Germline assignment: CDR1 ENHRY and CDR2 SYGVKD. The germline V and J ends were trimmed by 7 bases and 5 bases, with 14 bases remaining between them. This CDR3 contains 14 residues. In nucleotides, the CDR3 is TGTGCCATCAATGAAAACACGGGTACCGGGGAGCTGTTTTTT. Residues: CAINENTGTGELFF.

The gene calls are TRBV4-1 and TRBJ1-1; no firm D call. CDR3 length equals 14 residues. V lost 1 base to trimming and J lost 3 bases, with 9 bases between them. Per the germline V gene, CDR1 is MGHRA and CDR2 is YSYEKL. CDR3 coding DNA: TGCGCCAGCAGCCAAGTGGGCCCCTACACTGAAGCTTTCTTT. The encoded protein is CASSQVGPYTEAFF.

This chain links TRBV7-9 with TRBJ2-2; possible D gene TRBD1, 6 bases. The CDR3 is 14 amino acids. Trimming removed 8 bases from V and 1 base from J, with 11 bases in between. Germline CDR1 and CDR2: SEHNR and FQNEAQ (reference sequence). The chain's CDR3 is CASEDSLNTGELFF. The DNA of the CDR3 is TGTGCCAGCGAGGACAGTTTGAACACCGGGGAGCTGTTTTTT.

V and J are TRBV28 and TRBJ2-1; TRBD2 is a possible D gene (5 bases). V lost 5 bases and J 5 bases, leaving 10 bases between the germline ends. This CDR3 comprises 13 residues. From germline, CDR1 is MDHEN and CDR2 SYDVKM. The CDR3 is CASSPAGDNEQFF. The CDR3 DNA follows: TGTGCCAGCAGTCCGGCCGGGGACAATGAGCAGTTCTTC.